Following are 22 T cell receptor beta chains from one sample sequenced in a study of cytomegalovirus exposure and HLA in healthy donors. The PCR made use of 60 Vbeta and 13 Jbeta primers. Assay used: immunoSEQ multiplex PCR; TCRdb lists only in-frame clones, some missing. This table lists 87,000 or so clones. The material sequenced was PBMCs. The receptors come from a man aged 45-65 years in good health and CMV-seropositive.

J is TRBJ1-1 and V is TRBV11-2; D may be TRBD1 (5 bases). Germline CDR1 is SGHAT and CDR2 is FQNNGV. This CDR3 has 14 amino acids. V gave up 3 bases and J gave up 1 base, with 9 bases separating them. CDR3 DNA sequence: TGTGCCAGCAGCTTTGGACATGCGAACACTGAAGCTTTCTTT. Protein sequence: CASSFGHANTEAFF.

The chain carries TRBV18 and TRBJ2-7; 7 bases agree with TRBD1. The CDR3 runs 12 residues. Germline assignment: CDR1 KGHSH and CDR2 LQKENI. V dropped 3 bases and J dropped 6; count of bases not matched to a gene: 2. The CDR3 sequence: CASSPTGPEQYF. In nucleotides, the CDR3 is TGTGCCAGCTCACCGACAGGGCCCGAGCAGTACTTC.

V usage is TRBV7-9 and J usage is TRBJ1-1; 10 bases line up with TRBD1. CDR3 length equals 14 residues. Germline values: CDR1 SEHNR, CDR2 FQNEAQ (reference sequence). V was pared by 5 bases and J by 5 bases, with 5 bases of the junction left unmatched. The CDR3 DNA reads TGTGCCAGCAGCGGAAGGACAGGGGGAACTGAAGCTTTCTTT. Amino acids: CASSGRTGGTEAFF.

The V and J genes are TRBV18 and TRBJ2-5; 8 bases match TRBD1. Germline V lookup: CDR1 KGHSH, CDR2 LQKENI. Trimming took 3 bases from V and 7 from J; bases not matched to a gene: 13. The CDR3 totals 16 residues. CDR3: CASSPISAGGTGTQYF. CDR3 DNA: TGTGCCAGCTCACCCATCTCGGCAGGGGGCACCGGGACCCAGTACTTC. The variable domain in full, completed from reference TRBV18 and TRBJ2-5, reads NAGVMQNPRHLVRRRGQEARLRCSPMKGHSHVYWYRQLPEEGLKFMVYLQKENIIDESGMPKERFSAEFPKEGPSILRIQQVVRGDSAAYFCASSPISAGGTGTQYFGPGTRLLVL.

The chain is built from TRBV14 and TRBJ1-5; D is undetermined. V was pared by 1 base and J by 0 bases, with 22 bases between. This CDR3 region has 20 residues. Germline assignment: CDR1 SGHDN and CDR2 FVKESK. The CDR3 sequence is CASSQGSYPHETYSNQPQHF. The CDR3 DNA sequence: TGTGCCAGCAGCCAAGGCTCTTACCCCCACGAAACATATAGCAATCAGCCCCAGCATTTT.

The chain joins TRBV5-6 to TRBJ1-3, with no clear D. V lost 0 bases to trimming and J lost 4 bases, with 23 bases between them. Germline values: CDR1 SGHDT, CDR2 YYEEEE. The CDR3 is 19 residues long. CDR3 sequence (DNA): TGTGCCAGCAGCTTGGAGGTCCAGAGGAGGTTTCATTCCGGAAACACCATATATTTT. Protein sequence: CASSLEVQRRFHSGNTIYF.

The J gene is TRBJ1-2, the V gene TRBV6-1, with a weak D call TRBD1 (6 bases). The germline V and J ends were trimmed by 7 bases and 2 bases, with 11 bases remaining between them. The CDR3 sequence is 13 residues long. CDR1 MNHNS and CDR2 SASEGT come from the germline V gene. DNA for the CDR3: TGTGCCAGCAAACAGGGATCGAACTATGGCTACACCTTC. Translating it yields CASKQGSNYGYTF.

The chain carries TRBV6-6 and TRBJ1-4; D gene ambiguous. CDR1 and CDR2 from the germline V gene are MNHNY and SVGAGI (reference sequence). The CDR3 contains 15 residues. V was shortened by 7 bases and J by 2 bases, with 14 bases between the two germline ends. CDR3 protein: CASTVGAWTNEKLFF. The CDR3, as DNA: TGTGCCAGCACCGTGGGAGCGTGGACTAATGAAAAACTGTTTTTT.

The chain links TRBV9 to TRBJ2-7, with 11 nucleotides matching TRBD2. Germline CDR1 reads SGDLS; CDR2 reads YYNGEE. J was trimmed by 6 bases and V by 3 bases; bases with no gene match: 5. CDR3 length equals 14 residues. The DNA for the CDR3 is TGTGCCAGCAGCGCGACGGGACTAGCGGTCGAGCAGTACTTC. Protein sequence: CASSATGLAVEQYF.

The V call is TRBV6-1, the J call TRBJ2-1; 8 positions match TRBD2. CDR3 length equals 15 residues. Trimming at V came to 8 bases and at J to 4 bases, leaving 10 bases not matched to a gene. The germline CDR1 and CDR2 sequences are MNHNS and SASEGT. The CDR3 region is CASSPREGPYNEQFF. The CDR3 bases are TGTGCCAGCTCGCCCCGGGAGGGCCCATACAATGAGCAGTTCTTC.

J is TRBJ2-2 and V is TRBV5-4; 8 bases agree with TRBD1. Germline CDR1 SGHNT, CDR2 YYREEE (reference sequence). CDR3 size: 17 residues. Trimming at V came to 0 bases and at J to 1 base, leaving 5 bases not matched to a gene. CDR3 amino acids: CASSLGPGTGNTGELFF. The CDR3 DNA follows: TGTGCCAGCAGCTTGGGTCCGGGGACAGGGAACACCGGGGAGCTGTTTTTT.

V usage is TRBV4-2 and J usage is TRBJ2-5; a possible D gene is TRBD1 (6 bases). The CDR3 has 16 amino acids. Between the trimmed V and J ends, which lost 0 bases and 5 bases, there was a span of 16 bases. The V gene's germline CDR1 is LGHNA and CDR2 YNFKEQ. The DNA of the CDR3 is TGTGCCAGCAGCCAAGATCGAAGGGGGAGAGGCGAGACCCAGTACTTC. Translated: CASSQDRRGRGETQYF.

The chain carries TRBV4-2 and TRBJ2-1; 10 bases fit TRBD2. Germline trimming cut 1 base from V and 5 bases from J; bases unmatched to any gene: 8. The V gene's germline CDR1 is LGHNA and CDR2 YNFKEQ. The CDR3 consists of 17 residues. DNA of the CDR3: TGTGCCAGCAGCCAAGCGACTAGCGGGCGCGCCGACAATGAGCAGTTCTTC. It yields the protein CASSQATSGRADNEQFF.

This chain uses TRBV7-9 with TRBJ2-1; 9 bases map to TRBD2. V dropped 6 bases and J dropped 7; count of bases not matched to a gene: 13. There are 16 residues in the CDR3. The germline V gene has CDR1 SEHNR and CDR2 FQNEAQ (reference sequence). CDR3 amino acids: CASSSRGGLAGNEQFF. Here the CDR3 DNA reads TGTGCCAGCAGTTCAAGAGGAGGGCTAGCGGGGAATGAGCAGTTCTTC.

This chain uses TRBV5-4 with TRBJ1-2; 8 positions agree with TRBD1. Trimming cost V 4 bases and J 2 bases; bases outside gene matches: 1. Per germline, CDR1 SGHNT and CDR2 YYREEE (reference sequence). The CDR3 has 13 residues. DNA for the CDR3: TGTGCCAGCAGCCGGACAGGGAACTATGGCTACACCTTC. This sequence encodes CASSRTGNYGYTF.

The V call is TRBV7-9, the J call TRBJ2-7, with a possible D match to TRBD1 (6 bases). The CDR3 loop spans 14 amino acids. The ends were cut back, 5 bases at V and 5 bases at J, with 16 bases in the middle. In germline, CDR1 is SEHNR, CDR2 FQNEAQ (reference sequence). The CDR3 DNA reads TGTGCCAGCAGCCCCCCGTACAGGGTCCACGAGCAGTACTTC. It encodes CASSPPYRVHEQYF.

Here the CDR3 reads CASSARTNYGYTF. The CDR3 region has the DNA TGTGCCAGCAGTGCCAGAACTAACTATGGCTACACCTTC. The chain links TRBV6-1 to TRBJ1-2; D is uncertain. Germline V gene data show CDR1 as MNHNS and CDR2 as SASEGT. There are 13 residues in the CDR3. V was trimmed by 4 bases and J by 0 bases, leaving 6 bases between them.

The V call is TRBV7-2, the J call TRBJ2-1; tentative D call: TRBD2 (5 bases). V shed 3 bases and J shed 7 bases, with 10 bases lying between them. The V gene's germline CDR1 is SGHTA and CDR2 FQGNSA. The CDR3 covers 13 residues. The CDR3 region has the DNA TGTGCCAGCAGCTTTGACTATTTGAATGAGCAGTTCTTC. Its translation is CASSFDYLNEQFF.

V is TRBV6-1 and J is TRBJ2-1; TRBD1 aligns across 9 bases. Losses at the gene ends were 7 bases for V and 15 bases for J; bases not matched to a gene: 16. The CDR3 is 14 residues long. Germline CDR1 is MNHNS and CDR2 is SASEGT. CDR3 DNA: TGTGCCAGCACTGCAAGGGACAGGGTGACCCGGGGGTTCTTC. Translation: CASTARDRVTRGFF.

The V gene is TRBV10-2, the J gene TRBJ2-2; 8 nucleotides line up with TRBD1. The germline V gene has CDR1 WSHSY and CDR2 SAAADI. J lost 1 base, V lost 8 bases, and 0 bases had no gene match. This CDR3 region has 13 residues. CDR3 protein: CASGTGNTGELFF. As DNA, the CDR3 is TGCGCCAGCGGGACAGGGAACACCGGGGAGCTGTTTTTT.

This chain links TRBV15 with TRBJ2-1; no firm D call. This CDR3 is built from 15 residues. Trimming pared 0 bases from V and 3 bases from J, leaving 9 bases between. Germline V gene sequence: CDR1 LNHNV, CDR2 YYDKDF (reference sequence). The CDR3 bases are TGTGCCACCAGCAGAGATCCCCAGGACTACAATGAGCAGTTCTTC. Translated: CATSRDPQDYNEQFF.

The chain is built from TRBV6-5 and TRBJ1-2, with D possibly matching TRBD1 (6 bases). The CDR3 spans 13 residues. Germline V CDR1 and CDR2: MNHEY, SVGAGI. Trimming shortened V by 2 bases and J by 4 bases, and 8 bases separated the two germline ends. Here the CDR3 DNA reads TGTGCCAGCAGTTACAACAGGGCCTATGGCTACACCTTC. This sequence encodes CASSYNRAYGYTF.